Each of the 17 T cell receptor beta chains below was sequenced from the same sample in a study of shared clonotypes between healthy human individuals. TCRdb's table, derived via immunoSEQ multiplex PCR, lists solely in-frame clones and lacks some. Here the sample spans 600,000 or so clones, 98% being singletons. CD45RO-negative, CCR7-selected cells formed the naive CD8 fraction, which excluded terminally differentiated effector memory CD45RA+ cells. The sample taken for sequencing was naive CD8+ T cells sorted from blood. Receptor source: a young man in good health.

The chain has TRBV27 and TRBJ2-7, with 13 nucleotides matching TRBD2. Per the germline V gene, CDR1 is MNHEY and CDR2 is SMNVEV (reference sequence). V dropped 4 bases and J dropped 2; count of bases not matched to a gene: 17. CDR3 length: 20 amino acids. The CDR3 DNA reads as TGTGCCAGCAGTTCCCAGATACTAGCGGGAGGGCCGGGGTCGGCCTACGAGCAGTACTTC. Encoded protein: CASSSQILAGGPGSAYEQYF.

The rearrangement links TRBV6-1 to TRBJ2-7, with 10 bases fitting TRBD1. Unmatched junction bases numbered 11, after V lost 3 bases and J lost 3 bases. This CDR3 has 17 residues. Germline CDR1 reads MNHNS; CDR2 reads SASEGT. CDR3 DNA sequence: TGTGCCAGCAGTGATCGCGGGACAGGGGCTATTTTCTACGAGCAGTACTTC. This translates into CASSDRGTGAIFYEQYF.

As regards this clone: Mismatch with germline at one junction end may stem from a read error. This chain uses TRBV4-1 with TRBJ2-7; D is ambiguous. The length of the CDR3 is 13 residues. Germline-derived CDR1 and CDR2 are MGHRA and YSYEKL. The CDR3 coding sequence is TGCGCCAGCAGCCAAGGTCCCTCCAACGAGCAGTACTTC. Translation gives CASSQGPSNEQYF.

The rearrangement uses TRBV5-6 and TRBJ2-7; the D gene is possibly TRBD2 (5 bases). Trimming removed 4 bases at V and 3 bases at J, with 20 bases between. The germline V gene has CDR1 SGHDT and CDR2 YYEEEE. This CDR3 region has 16 residues. The CDR3 loop is CASSRARDGVRYEQYF. The DNA of the CDR3 is TGTGCCAGCAGCCGAGCGAGGGATGGGGTTCGCTACGAGCAGTACTTC.

The rearrangement uses TRBV28 and TRBJ2-1; TRBD1 agrees at 10 bases. The CDR3 covers 14 residues. Unmatched junction bases numbered 7, after V lost 6 bases and J lost 8 bases. In germline, CDR1 is MDHEN, CDR2 SYDVKM. CDR3 DNA sequence: TGTGCCAGCAGAACCGGGACAGGGGCGGATGAGCAGTTCTTC. Translating gives CASRTGTGADEQFF. Complete variable domain (other parts from reference TRBV28 and TRBJ2-1): DVKVTQSSRYLVKRTGEKVFLECVQDMDHENMFWYRQDPGLGLRLIYFSYDVKMKEKGDIPEGYSVSREKKERFSLILESASTNQTSMYLCASRTGTGADEQFFGPGTRLTVL.

DNA of the CDR3: TGTGCCAGCAGTTCAGGACAGGTGACAAATCAGCCCCAGCATTTT. Protein sequence: CASSSGQVTNQPQHF. The rearrangement links TRBV28 to TRBJ1-5; TRBD1 matches 7 bases. CDR3 length: 15 residues. Germline-derived CDR1 and CDR2 are MDHEN and SYDVKM. V dropped 4 bases and J dropped 4; count of bases not matched to a gene: 7.

This clone is a singleton in its sample. The chain carries TRBV5-5 and TRBJ1-4; D is unclear. Germline V gives CDR1 SGHKS, CDR2 YYEKEE (reference sequence). The CDR3 has 13 residues. V shed 2 bases and J shed 7 bases, with 9 bases lying between them. The CDR3 spells CASSFLGGEKLFF. The DNA of the CDR3 is TGTGCCAGCAGCTTTCTTGGAGGTGAAAAACTGTTTTTT. Supplemented by reference TRBV5-5 and TRBJ1-4, the full variable domain reads DAGVTQSPTHLIKTRGQQVTLRCSPISGHKSVSWYQQVLGQGPQFIFQYYEKEERGRGNFPDRFSARQFPNYSSELNVNALLLGDSALYLCASSFLGGEKLFFGSGTQLSVL.

For this clone: This CDR3 is also generated by other DNA sequences in the sample. The rearrangement links TRBV9 to TRBJ2-3; maybe TRBD2 (5 bases). Trimming pared 4 bases from V and 2 bases from J, leaving 11 bases between. The CDR3 totals 14 residues. Germline assignment: CDR1 SGDLS and CDR2 YYNGEE. This chain's CDR3 is CASSLSGVTDTQYF. CDR3 nucleotide sequence: TGTGCCAGCAGCCTCTCCGGGGTCACAGATACGCAGTATTTT.

The chain combines TRBV6-5 with TRBJ2-1, with D hard to call. Trimming removed 2 bases at V and 4 bases at J, with 6 bases between. This CDR3 has 13 residues. From germline, CDR1 is MNHEY and CDR2 SVGAGI. This CDR3 is CASSYRIYNEQFF. The CDR3 bases are TGTGCCAGCAGTTACAGAATTTACAATGAGCAGTTCTTC.

The genes are TRBV7-9 and TRBJ2-1; the D gene is possibly TRBD2 (7 bases). Between the trimmed V and J ends, which lost 2 bases and 2 bases, there was a span of 13 bases. The CDR3 length is 16 residues. CDR1 and CDR2 from the germline V gene are SEHNR and FQNEAQ (reference sequence). The CDR3 spells CASSLWGGGTYNEQFF. In DNA form, the CDR3 reads TGTGCCAGCAGCTTATGGGGAGGGGGGACCTACAATGAGCAGTTCTTC.

A remark on this clone: Other nucleotide sequences from this sample produce the same CDR3. V is TRBV5-1 and J is TRBJ2-5; no clear D gene. The germline CDR1 and CDR2 sequences are SGHRS and YFSETQ. V was trimmed by 1 base and J by 0 bases, leaving 4 bases between them. This CDR3 is 13 amino acids long. The chain's CDR3 is CASSLQNQETQYF. DNA for the CDR3: TGCGCCAGCAGCTTGCAAAACCAAGAGACCCAGTACTTC.

V and J are TRBV7-3 and TRBJ2-1, with 9 bases matching TRBD2. Germline V gene sequence: CDR1 SGHTA, CDR2 FQGTGA. This CDR3 has 15 residues. J gave up 7 bases and V 2 bases, and 6 bases lay outside the gene matches. CDR3 sequence (DNA): TGTGCCAGCAGCTTAGCGGGAGGGGGACGAAATGAGCAGTTCTTC. Translated, it gives CASSLAGGGRNEQFF.

This chain uses TRBV12-5 with TRBJ2-1; 10 bases line up with TRBD2. Germline V lookup: CDR1 LGHNT, CDR2 FRNRAP. J gave up 8 bases and V 0 bases, and 7 bases lay outside the gene matches. This CDR3 has 16 residues. DNA of the CDR3: TGTGCTAGTGGTTTGGTAAGCGCTAGCGGGAGCGATGAGCAGTTCTTC. Residues: CASGLVSASGSDEQFF.

This rearrangement joins TRBV7-9 to TRBJ2-2, with D maybe TRBD2 (6 bases). Germline values: CDR1 SEHNR, CDR2 FQNEAQ (reference sequence). This CDR3 is built from 14 residues. Trimming stripped 1 base from V and 4 bases from J, with 7 bases between. CDR3 protein: CASSLGRVTGELFF. CDR3 DNA: TGTGCCAGCAGCTTAGGGAGGGTCACCGGGGAGCTGTTTTTT.

The J gene is TRBJ2-1, the V gene TRBV7-9, with 10 bases fitting TRBD2. Germline trimming cut 6 bases from V and 7 bases from J; bases unmatched to any gene: 12. The V gene's germline CDR1 is SEHNR and CDR2 FQNEAQ (reference sequence). This CDR3 region has 16 residues. CDR3 in amino acids: CASRDGTSGTRNEQFF. CDR3 sequence (DNA): TGTGCCAGCAGGGACGGAACTAGCGGGACGAGGAATGAGCAGTTCTTC. Drawing the rest from reference TRBV7-9 and TRBJ2-1, the complete variable domain is DTGVSQNPRHKITKRGQNVTFRCDPISEHNRLYWYRQTLGQGPEFLTYFQNEAQLEKSRLLSDRFSAERPKGSFSTLEIQRTEQGDSAMYLCASRDGTSGTRNEQFFGPGTRLTVL.

CDR3 nucleotide sequence: TGTGCCATCAGTAGGACAGGGGACCGCGAGCAGTACTTC. It is translated as CAISRTGDREQYF. The chain is built from TRBV10-3 and TRBJ2-7; TRBD1 aligns across 9 bases. V was pared by 5 bases and J by 6 bases, with 5 bases of the junction left unmatched. The CDR3 is 13 amino acids. Germline CDR1 is ENHRY and CDR2 is SYGVKD.

The V call is TRBV9, the J call TRBJ1-1; the match to TRBD1 covers 7 bases. With V trimmed by 1 base and J by 12 bases, 9 bases remained unmatched. The CDR3 has 13 amino acids. CDR1 is SGDLS and CDR2 is YYNGEE in the germline V gene. CDR3 region: CASSVNWGQPTFF. The CDR3 DNA reads as TGTGCCAGCAGCGTAAATTGGGGACAGCCGACTTTCTTT.